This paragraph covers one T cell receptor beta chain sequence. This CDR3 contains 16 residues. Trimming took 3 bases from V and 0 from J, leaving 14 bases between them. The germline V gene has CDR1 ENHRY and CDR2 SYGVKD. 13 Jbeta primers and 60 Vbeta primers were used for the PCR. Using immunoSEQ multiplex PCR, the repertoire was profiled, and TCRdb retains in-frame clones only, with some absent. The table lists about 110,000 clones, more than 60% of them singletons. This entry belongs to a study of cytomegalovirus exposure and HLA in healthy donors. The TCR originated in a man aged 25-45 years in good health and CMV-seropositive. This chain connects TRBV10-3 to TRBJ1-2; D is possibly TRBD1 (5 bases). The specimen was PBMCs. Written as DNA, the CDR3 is TGTGCCATCAGTGAAAAGGGGTCGGAGACTAACTATGGCTACACCTTC. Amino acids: CAISEKGSETNYGYTF.